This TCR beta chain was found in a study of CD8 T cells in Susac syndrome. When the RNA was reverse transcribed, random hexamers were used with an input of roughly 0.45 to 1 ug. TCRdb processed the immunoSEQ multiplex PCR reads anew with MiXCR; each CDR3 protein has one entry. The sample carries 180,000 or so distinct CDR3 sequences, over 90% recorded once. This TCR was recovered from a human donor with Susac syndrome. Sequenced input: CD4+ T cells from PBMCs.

The CDR3 bases are TGCAGCGCCTCGTATACAGGGGCAGATACGCAGTATTTT. It specifies CSASYTGADTQYF. The V and J genes are TRBV29-1 and TRBJ2-3, with 7 bases aligning to TRBD1. Per germline, CDR1 SQVTM and CDR2 ANQGSEA. The CDR3 extends over 13 amino acids. With 7 bases clipped from V and 4 bases from J, the junction kept 8 bases outside the gene matches.